These 26 T cell receptor beta chains share one sample of origin, sequenced in a study of OX40 agonist ivuxolimab in advanced cancers. The repertoire was sequenced with immunoSEQ multiplex PCR; TCRdb's copy has only in-frame clones and lacks some. Of over 50,000 clones in the sample, roughly 80% were seen once. The starting material was CD4+ or CD8+ T cells sorted from blood, obtained in a trial of the OX40 agonist ivuxolimab. These receptors were obtained from an adult with an advanced solid tumor such as melanoma, head and neck, liver or kidney cancer.

The chain couples TRBV19 to TRBJ2-5, with D possibly TRBD2 on 5 matching bases. V lost 6 bases to trimming and J lost 0 bases, with 8 bases between them. Germline CDR1 LNHDA, CDR2 SQIVND (reference sequence). The CDR3 is 13 amino acids. The CDR3 DNA follows: TGTGCCAGTAGCTCCGGGGACCAAGAGACCCAGTACTTC. This translates into CASSSGDQETQYF. Complete variable domain (other parts from reference TRBV19 and TRBJ2-5): DGGITQSPKYLFRKEGQNVTLSCEQNLNHDAMYWYRQDPGQGLRLIYYSQIVNDFQKGDIAEGYSVSREKKESFPLTVTSAQKNPTAFYLCASSSGDQETQYFGPGTRLLVL.

The V and J genes are TRBV12-2 and TRBJ2-1; TRBD2 reflects the table's D call only, with no check against the DNA. TRBV12-2 is flagged as a pseudogene. The CDR3 is 15 residues long. The chain's CDR3 is CASHLAGSSYNEQFF. CDR3 in DNA: TGTGCAAGTCACCTAGCGGGGAGCTCCTACAATGAGCAGTTCTTC.

This clone occurred once. The chain carries TRBV11-2 and TRBJ2-3, with D maybe TRBD2 (5 bases). Germline loops: CDR1 SGHAT, CDR2 FQNNGV. The CDR3 runs to 15 residues. V lost 4 bases and J lost 4, with 15 bases in between. CDR3 sequence (DNA): TGTGCCAGCAGCTCACGTTCGGGGTTCTCAGATACGCAGTATTTT. As protein: CASSSRSGFSDTQYF.

The V gene is TRBV7-2, the J gene TRBJ2-1; 7 bases agree with TRBD2. This CDR3 has 15 residues. Germline V gene data show CDR1 as SGHTA and CDR2 as FQGNSA. Trimming at V came to 7 bases and at J to 0 bases, leaving 6 bases not matched to a gene. The CDR3 nucleotides are TGTGCCAGCACCGGCGGGGGAACCTCCTACAATGAGCAGTTCTTC. Translation: CASTGGGTSYNEQFF.

The rearrangement joins TRBV5-1 to TRBJ2-1, with D tentatively TRBD1 (5 bases). The CDR3 has 13 residues. The V gene's germline CDR1 is SGHRS and CDR2 YFSETQ. Trimming left V 0 bases short and J 12 bases short, with 13 bases between. This CDR3 is CASSLGAGLAQFF. CDR3 sequence (DNA): TGCGCCAGCAGCTTGGGGGCAGGGTTAGCGCAGTTCTTC.

J is TRBJ2-2 and V is TRBV6-1, with D possibly TRBD1 on 6 matching bases. V lost 6 bases, J lost 5 bases, and 10 bases lay in between. This CDR3 has 13 residues. Germline lookup yields CDR1 MNHNS and CDR2 SASEGT. CDR3 coding DNA: TGTGCCAGCAGCATCCAGGGGACCGGGGAGCTGTTTTTT. As protein: CASSIQGTGELFF.

The chain joins TRBV28 to TRBJ2-1, with 8 bases identical to TRBD1. Germline V gene lookup returns CDR1 MDHEN and CDR2 SYDVKM. V trimming: 11 bases; J trimming: 5 bases; junction bases outside the gene matches: 8. The CDR3 is 13 amino acids. The CDR3 region has the DNA TGTGCCGGACAGGGTCTTTGGGACAATGAGCAGTTCTTC. Amino acid sequence: CAGQGLWDNEQFF.

The chain employs TRBV12-5 and TRBJ2-5; no clear D. The CDR3 is 11 residues long. V was pared by 5 bases and J by 6 bases, with 7 bases between. Germline assignment: CDR1 LGHNT and CDR2 FRNRAP. The CDR3 region is CASGRGQTQYF. CDR3 coding DNA: TGTGCTAGTGGTAGAGGACAGACCCAGTACTTC. Looking up the rest from reference TRBV12-5 and TRBJ2-5 gives the full variable domain: DARVTQTPRHKVTEMGQEVTMRCQPILGHNTVFWYRQTMMQGLELLAYFRNRAPLDDSGMPKDRFSAEMPDATLATLKIQPSEPRDSAVYFCASGRGQTQYFGPGTRLLVL.

The chain couples TRBV29-1 to TRBJ2-7; the match to TRBD1 covers 9 bases. Trimming at V came to 1 base and at J to 0 bases, leaving 1 base not matched to a gene. CDR3 length: 14 amino acids. Germline V gene lookup returns CDR1 SQVTM and CDR2 ANQGSEA. CDR3 amino acids: CSVEATGGSYEQYF. The CDR3 DNA reads TGCAGCGTTGAAGCGACAGGGGGCTCCTACGAGCAGTACTTC.

This chain uses TRBV7-2 with TRBJ2-4, with D hard to call. The CDR3 is 13 residues long. CDR1 is SGHTA, CDR2 FQGNSA, per germline. Trimming pared 5 bases from V and 6 bases from J, leaving 11 bases between. The CDR3 region is CASSPHDGNIQYF. CDR3 DNA sequence: TGTGCCAGCAGCCCGCATGATGGAAACATTCAGTACTTC.

This sequence joins TRBV7-3 and TRBJ1-5; D is uncertain. CDR1 and CDR2 (germline): SGHTA, FQGTGA. CDR3 length: 13 residues. V gave up 2 bases and J gave up 6 bases, with 8 bases separating them. This CDR3 is CASSLSQSQPQHF. DNA of the CDR3: TGTGCCAGCAGCTTATCGCAGTCTCAGCCCCAGCATTTT.

In this sample, this clone turned up once. V and J are TRBV12-5 and TRBJ2-7; D possibly matches TRBD1 or TRBD2 (6 bases each). Trimming pared 7 bases from V and 5 bases from J, leaving 12 bases between. From germline, CDR1 is LGHNT and CDR2 FRNRAP. This CDR3 comprises 12 residues. Here the CDR3 DNA reads TGTGCTAGTGCCGGGGGCGGCCACGAGCAGTACTTC. Amino acid sequence: CASAGGGHEQYF.

The chain carries TRBV28 and TRBJ2-3, with 9 bases identical to TRBD1. Trimming cost V 6 bases and J 3 bases; bases outside gene matches: 7. CDR3 size: 15 residues. The germline CDR1 and CDR2 sequences are MDHEN and SYDVKM. CDR3 region: CASRSQGAGTDTQYF. CDR3 sequence (DNA): TGTGCCAGCAGGTCACAGGGGGCAGGAACAGATACGCAGTATTTT.

The chain carries TRBV29-1 and TRBJ1-2; perhaps TRBD1 as D (5 bases). CDR1 and CDR2 (germline): SQVTM, ANQGSEA. V lost 6 bases, J lost 4 bases, and 12 bases lay in between. The CDR3 spans 12 residues. The CDR3 region is CSVRDRLYGYTF. The CDR3 region has the DNA TGCAGCGTGCGAGACAGACTCTATGGCTACACCTTC.

V is TRBV5-6 and J is TRBJ2-1; D uncertain. The CDR3 is 13 residues long. Germline CDR1 and CDR2: SGHDT and YYEEEE. Trimming took 0 bases from V and 4 from J, leaving 5 bases between them. The CDR3 spells CASSLGGYNEQFF. Here the CDR3 DNA reads TGTGCCAGCAGCTTGGGTGGGTACAATGAGCAGTTCTTC.

The CDR3 protein is CATSVQGLNTEAFF. The CDR3 DNA follows: TGTGCCACCAGCGTACAGGGTCTGAACACTGAAGCTTTCTTT. The chain carries TRBV15 and TRBJ1-1; D perhaps matches TRBD1 (6 bases). Germline V gene data show CDR1 as LNHNV and CDR2 as YYDKDF (reference sequence). The CDR3 runs 14 residues. V shed 5 bases and J shed 0 bases, with 10 bases lying between them.

This clone is a singleton in its sample. The CDR3 bases are TGCGCCAGCAGCTTGGGACAGGGGCATCATGAGCAGTACTTC. It encodes CASSLGQGHHEQYF. The chain employs TRBV5-1 and TRBJ2-7; 8 nucleotides agree with TRBD1. CDR1 is SGHRS and CDR2 is YFSETQ in the germline V gene. CDR3 size: 14 residues. Germline trimming cut 0 bases from V and 7 bases from J; bases unmatched to any gene: 6.

This chain connects TRBV6-5 to TRBJ1-2, with D unresolved. CDR1 is MNHEY and CDR2 is SVGAGI in the germline V gene. Trimming shortened V by 5 bases and J by 2 bases, and 12 bases separated the two germline ends. The CDR3 is made up of 14 amino acids. In nucleotides, the CDR3 is TGTGCCAGCAGTGTCGGAGGGCAGAACTATGGCTACACCTTC. Its translation: CASSVGGQNYGYTF.

The V gene is TRBV19, the J gene TRBJ2-3; 13 bases agree with TRBD2. CDR1 and CDR2 (germline): LNHDA, SQIVND (reference sequence). The V segment lost 9 bases and the J segment 4 bases; nucleotides outside the gene matches: 10. The CDR3 length is 16 residues. CDR3 bases: TGTGCCAGCCAGGGGACTAGCGGGGTCTGGGCAGATACGCAGTATTTT. It codes for CASQGTSGVWADTQYF.

The chain joins TRBV2 to TRBJ1-1; D ambiguous. From germline, CDR1 is SNHLY and CDR2 FYNNEI. Between the trimmed V and J ends, which lost 7 bases and 1 base, there was a span of 13 bases. CDR3 size: 14 residues. The CDR3 DNA follows: TGTGCCAGCATTTTATTGTCACAGAACACTGAAGCTTTCTTT. Residues: CASILLSQNTEAFF.

This rearrangement joins TRBV28 to TRBJ2-6; no clear D. The CDR3 sequence is 15 residues long. The germline V gene encodes CDR1 MDHEN and CDR2 SYDVKM. With 3 bases removed from V and 6 bases from J, the gap between germline ends came to 12 bases. The CDR3 nucleotides are TGTGCCAGCAGTTTGCAAATAGGAGAGGCCAACGTCCTGACTTTC. The encoded protein is CASSLQIGEANVLTF. Full variable domain (remainder filled in from reference TRBV28 and TRBJ2-6): DVKVTQSSRYLVKRTGEKVFLECVQDMDHENMFWYRQDPGLGLRLIYFSYDVKMKEKGDIPEGYSVSREKKERFSLILESASTNQTSMYLCASSLQIGEANVLTFGAGSRLTVL.

The chain recombines TRBV28 with TRBJ2-3; 7 bases map to TRBD2. Germline assignment: CDR1 MDHEN and CDR2 SYDVKM. The CDR3 has 16 amino acids. V was pared by 4 bases and J by 1 base, with 8 bases of the junction left unmatched. The CDR3 spells CASSSEAGTRTDTQYF. As DNA, the CDR3 is TGTGCCAGCAGTTCTGAAGCGGGGACCCGCACAGATACGCAGTATTTT.

The chain recombines TRBV5-6 with TRBJ1-2, with unresolved D. Trimming shortened V by 4 bases and J by 5 bases, and 15 bases separated the two germline ends. Germline CDR1 is SGHDT and CDR2 is YYEEEE. There are 14 residues in the CDR3. The CDR3: CASSPPFGDYGYTF. CDR3 DNA sequence: TGTGCCAGCAGCCCCCCATTCGGGGATTATGGCTACACCTTC.

The rearrangement uses TRBV6-5 and TRBJ1-1; 9 bases are a match to TRBD1. The germline CDR1 and CDR2 sequences are MNHEY and SVGAGI. This CDR3 spans 14 amino acids. V trimming: 6 bases; J trimming: 4 bases; junction bases outside the gene matches: 6. The CDR3 DNA is TGTGCCAGCAGGCGACAGGGGGTGTCCACTGAAGCTTTCTTT. It specifies CASRRQGVSTEAFF.

The J gene is TRBJ2-3, the V gene TRBV28; the D gene is possibly TRBD1 (5 bases). Looked up from germline, CDR1 is MDHEN and CDR2 is SYDVKM. Deletions cut 2 bases from V and 2 bases from J, with 8 bases between. CDR3 length: 14 residues. The CDR3 here is CASSLDRNTDTQYF. CDR3 DNA sequence: TGTGCCAGCAGTTTAGACAGAAACACAGATACGCAGTATTTT.

The chain employs TRBV18 and TRBJ1-1, with D perhaps matching TRBD1 (6 bases). V lost 1 base, J lost 2 bases, and 8 bases lay in between. Per germline, CDR1 KGHSH and CDR2 LQKENI. CDR3 length: 14 residues. This CDR3 is CASSPRTENTEAFF. The CDR3 DNA follows: TGTGCCAGCTCACCACGGACAGAAAACACTGAAGCTTTCTTT.